The 2 T cell receptor beta chains in this list originate from one sample, sequenced in a study of T cell repertoires in cytomegalovirus infection. Their specific antigens are unknown. TCRdb called the reads again in MiXCR, with one record for every CDR3 protein. The table includes 650,000 to 850,000 distinct CDR3 sequences, 25% to 30% detected once. Material: cultured CD8+ T cells from PBMCs, obtained from culture after CMV antigen stimulation. Source of these receptors: a human donor in good health (CMV status not recorded). Some clones in this sample may be carry-over from other donors' samples.

This clonotype was recorded a few times. This chain uses TRBV20-1 with TRBJ2-3; D gene uncertain. The germline V gene has CDR1 DFQATT and CDR2 SNEGSKA (reference sequence). Trimming stripped 6 bases from V and 4 bases from J, with 17 bases between. CDR3 length: 14 residues. The CDR3: CSAPDGPPADTQYF. As DNA, the CDR3 is TGCAGTGCCCCGGACGGCCCTCCCGCAGATACGCAGTATTTT.

Here the CDR3 reads CASSVEAGGPMDTQYF. CDR3 in DNA: TGTGCCAGCAGCGTAGAGGCGGGGGGGCCAATGGATACGCAGTATTTT. The chain employs TRBV9 and TRBJ2-3; 9 nucleotides align to TRBD2. Germline V gene data show CDR1 as SGDLS and CDR2 as YYNGEE. This CDR3 region has 16 residues. The V and J ends lost 0 bases and 6 bases, in that order; junction bases with no gene match: 8.